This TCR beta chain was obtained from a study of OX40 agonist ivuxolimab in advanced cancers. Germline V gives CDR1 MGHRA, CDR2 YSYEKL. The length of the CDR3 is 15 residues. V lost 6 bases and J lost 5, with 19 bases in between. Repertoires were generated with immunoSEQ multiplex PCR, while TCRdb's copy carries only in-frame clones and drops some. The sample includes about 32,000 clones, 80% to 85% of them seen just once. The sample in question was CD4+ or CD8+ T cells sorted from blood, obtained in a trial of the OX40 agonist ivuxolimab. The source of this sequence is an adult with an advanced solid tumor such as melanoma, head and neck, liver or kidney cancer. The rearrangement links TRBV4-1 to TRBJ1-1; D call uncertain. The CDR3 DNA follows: TGCGCCAGCAGGCCCGCCCGGACGCTGGGGACTGAAGCTTTCTTT. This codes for CASRPARTLGTEAFF.